This is a list of T cell receptor beta chains from one sample in a study of patients and donors after allogeneic stem cell transplantation. TCRdb redid the calling of the RT-PCR reads with MiXCR, one entry per CDR3 protein. There are roughly 880,000 distinct CDR3 sequences in the sample; around 17% occur only once, and roughly 6.4% lies in the top ten. Sequencing was done on a sample of blood, either unsorted or a sorted T cell fraction (not recorded which). The receptors were gathered from a human donor who was either an allogeneic HSCT recipient or a stem cell or donor lymphocyte infusion donor (not recorded which). It is not recorded whose cells these are; they may come from a transplant donor. The CDR3 runs from the conserved cysteine through the conserved F or W. A D gene is named only where the DNA matches it firmly. Part of the rows lack a size; the others show once, few, many or a class for expanded clones.

J,size,D,V,CDR3,DNA
TRBJ2-3,NA,TRBD2,TRBV12-3/TRBV12-4,CASSLRAGGPGDTQYF,TGTGCCAGCAGTTTAAGAGCGGGGGGGCCGGGAGATACGCAGTATTTT
TRBJ2-7,NA,NA,TRBV7-9,CASSTGPGEQYF,TGTGCCAGCAGCACCGGGCCTGGCGAGCAGTACTTC
TRBJ2-1,few,TRBD1,TRBV29-1,CSGLQGLRSYNEQFF,TGCAGCGGATTACAGGGGTTAAGGTCCTACAATGAGCAGTTCTTC
TRBJ1-1,few,NA,TRBV5-1,CASSPSTLITEAFF,TGCGCCAGCAGCCCCTCCACCCTGATCACTGAAGCTTTCTTT
TRBJ2-1,NA,TRBD1,TRBV10-3,CAIKGQKNNEQFF,TGTGCCATCAAGGGACAGAAAAACAATGAGCAGTTCTTC
TRBJ2-3,NA,NA,TRBV12-3/TRBV12-4,CASSLLVADTQYF,TGTGCCAGCAGTTTATTAGTTGCAGATACGCAGTATTTT
TRBJ2-7,few,TRBD2,TRBV20-1,CSASRLAGAGEQYF,TGCAGTGCTAGCCGCCTAGCGGGAGCGGGCGAGCAGTACTTC
TRBJ1-3,few,TRBD1,TRBV4-1,CASGTGDSGNTIYF,TGCGCCAGTGGGACAGGGGATTCTGGAAACACCATATATTTT
TRBJ2-5,NA,NA,TRBV7-8,CASRRTRAGVQETQYF,TGTGCCAGCCGTCGGACCCGAGCTGGGGTCCAAGAGACCCAGTACTTC
TRBJ2-1,NA,NA,TRBV20-1,CSADTGHNEQFF,TGCAGTGCTGACACGGGACACAATGAGCAGTTCTTC
TRBJ2-5,few,TRBD2,TRBV6-1,CASSIIAGGVETQYF,TGTGCCAGCAGTATTATAGCGGGAGGAGTGGAGACCCAGTACTTC
TRBJ1-1,few,NA,TRBV5-4,CASRGVMNTEAFF,TGTGCCAGCAGGGGGGTCATGAACACTGAAGCTTTCTTT
TRBJ2-3,NA,NA,TRBV9,CASSRGVDTDTQYF,TGTGCCAGCAGCAGAGGGGTAGACACAGATACGCAGTATTTT
TRBJ2-1,few,NA,TRBV5-1,CASSLWSGRSYNEQFF,TGCGCCAGCAGCTTGTGGTCCGGTAGGTCCTACAATGAGCAGTTCTTC
TRBJ2-5,NA,NA,TRBV6-2/TRBV6-3,CASSYSPGDQETQYF,TGTGCCAGCAGTTACTCGCCAGGGGACCAAGAGACCCAGTACTTC
TRBJ2-1,few,NA,TRBV20-1,CSALEFSYNEQFF,TGCAGTGCCCTGGAGTTTTCCTACAATGAGCAGTTCTTC
TRBJ2-3,NA,TRBD1,TRBV28,CASSPGTGETDTQYF,TGTGCCAGCTCCCCCGGGACAGGGGAAACAGATACGCAGTATTTT
TRBJ2-1,NA,NA,TRBV20-1,CSASPTRPRGNEQFF,TGCAGTGCTAGCCCGACTAGACCCCGAGGCAATGAGCAGTTCTTC
TRBJ2-1,few,NA,TRBV24-1,CATSQRDPTYNEQFF,TGTGCCACCAGCCAAAGGGACCCCACCTACAATGAGCAGTTCTTC
TRBJ2-5,few,NA,TRBV6-5,CASSYSPGPTLFETQYF,TGTGCCAGCAGTTACTCGCCGGGACCCACGTTGTTCGAGACCCAGTACTTC
TRBJ2-7,few,NA,TRBV10-3,CAISADPYEQYF,TGTGCCATCAGTGCTGACCCCTACGAGCAGTACTTC
TRBJ1-5,few,NA,TRBV15,CATSRELTGYQPQHF,TGTGCCACCAGCAGAGAGTTGACAGGTTATCAGCCCCAGCATTTT
TRBJ1-5,NA,NA,TRBV30,CAWGEDQPQHF,TGTGCCTGGGGCGAGGATCAGCCCCAGCATTTT
TRBJ2-4,NA,TRBD1,TRBV20-1,CSAQNRGKNIQYF,TGCAGTGCTCAGAACAGGGGGAAGAACATTCAGTACTTC
TRBJ2-5,NA,NA,TRBV6-1,CASNRQPQLPGSETQYF,TGTGCCAGCAATCGACAGCCCCAATTACCCGGGTCGGAGACCCAGTACTTC
TRBJ2-1,many,TRBD1,TRBV7-9,CASSLGDRANNEQFF,TGTGCCAGCAGCTTAGGGGACAGGGCTAACAATGAGCAGTTCTTC
TRBJ1-5,NA,NA,TRBV12-3/TRBV12-4,CASSPHKSNQPQHF,TGTGCCAGCAGCCCCCATAAGAGCAATCAGCCCCAGCATTTT
TRBJ2-4,many,NA,TRBV5-1,CASSLGSLGKNIQYF,TGCGCCAGCAGCTTGGGCAGTTTGGGCAAAAACATTCAGTACTTC
TRBJ2-6,NA,NA,TRBV27,CATTVGFVSGANVLTF,TGTGCCACCACAGTGGGGTTCGTCTCTGGGGCCAACGTCCTGACTTTC
TRBJ2-7,few,NA,TRBV27,CASSFSGLDPYEQYF,TGTGCCAGCAGTTTCTCAGGGTTAGACCCCTACGAGCAGTACTTC
TRBJ2-3,many,TRBD2,TRBV10-3,CAISESRRETDTQYF,TGTGCCATCAGTGAGTCAAGGCGGGAGACAGATACGCAGTATTTT
TRBJ2-3,few,NA,TRBV29-1,CSFRSTTSTDTQYF,TGCAGCTTCAGATCAACTACTAGCACAGATACGCAGTATTTT
TRBJ2-5,NA,TRBD2,TRBV20-1,CSARLAGLETQYF,TGCAGTGCAAGACTAGCGGGTTTGGAGACCCAGTACTTC
TRBJ2-3,NA,NA,TRBV4-3,CASSQGGGRRLTDTQYF,TGCGCCAGCAGCCAGGGAGGGGGACGCCGCCTCACAGATACGCAGTATTTT
TRBJ1-1,few,TRBD1,TRBV12-3/TRBV12-4,CASRENDRDEAFF,TGTGCCAGCAGGGAGAATGACAGGGATGAAGCTTTCTTT
TRBJ1-6,NA,NA,TRBV9,CASSVGVSNSPLHF,TGTGCCAGCAGCGTGGGAGTGAGTAATTCACCCCTCCACTTT
TRBJ2-7,NA,NA,TRBV7-9,CASSLEAHGEQYF,TGTGCCAGCAGCTTAGAGGCCCACGGGGAGCAGTACTTC
TRBJ1-4,few,NA,TRBV15,CATSRNTQKNEKLFF,TGTGCCACCAGCAGAAACACTCAGAAGAATGAAAAACTGTTTTTT
TRBJ2-2,once,NA,TRBV2,CASSEAGRKTGELFF,TGTGCCAGCAGTGAGGCAGGGAGAAAAACCGGGGAGCTGTTTTTT
TRBJ1-2,NA,NA,TRBV6-2/TRBV6-3,CASSRTLDGYTF,TGTGCCAGCAGCCGGACTTTGGATGGCTACACCTTC
TRBJ2-2,NA,NA,TRBV20-1,CSARSSANTGELFF,TGCAGTGCTAGATCTTCAGCCAACACCGGGGAGCTGTTTTTT
TRBJ1-3,NA,NA,TRBV29-1,CSGGSGNTIYF,TGCAGCGGAGGTTCTGGAAACACCATATATTTT
TRBJ2-1,NA,TRBD2,TRBV9,CASSAIAGATNEQFF,TGTGCCAGCAGCGCCATAGCGGGGGCCACCAATGAGCAGTTCTTC
TRBJ1-2,few,NA,TRBV25-1,CASGPGPQKYGYYGYTF,TGTGCCAGCGGGCCGGGACCGCAGAAATACGGTTACTATGGCTACACCTTC
TRBJ2-1,few,TRBD1,TRBV5-1,CASSLLGQGPNEQFF,TGCGCCAGCAGCTTGCTGGGACAGGGGCCCAATGAGCAGTTCTTC
TRBJ1-2,NA,NA,TRBV20-1,CSAIISRGAGGYTF,TGCAGTGCTATTATATCCAGGGGCGCAGGTGGCTACACCTTC
TRBJ2-2,few,NA,TRBV5-1,CASTPPGTTNTGELFF,TGCGCCAGCACCCCCCCTGGGACAACGAACACCGGGGAGCTGTTTTTT
TRBJ1-5,NA,NA,TRBV3-1,CASSQGKTFGKGNQPQHF,TGTGCCAGCAGCCAAGGCAAGACCTTCGGAAAGGGCAATCAGCCCCAGCATTTT
TRBJ2-1,few,NA,TRBV6-6,CASLRWDNEQFF,TGTGCCAGCTTGAGATGGGATAATGAGCAGTTCTTC
TRBJ2-1,NA,TRBD2,TRBV24-1,CATSDPGEAGGKSYNEQFF,TGTGCCACCAGTGATCCCGGCGAGGCGGGAGGGAAATCCTACAATGAGCAGTTCTTC
TRBJ1-2,NA,NA,TRBV27,CASSLQGIDGYTF,TGTGCCAGCAGTTTACAGGGAATAGATGGCTACACCTTC
TRBJ1-1,few,NA,TRBV6-2/TRBV6-3,CASTNHLRGGTEAFF,TGTGCCAGCACCAACCATCTAAGGGGAGGCACTGAAGCTTTCTTT
TRBJ2-7,NA,NA,TRBV5-1,CASSLGAASSYEQYF,TGCGCCAGCAGCTTGGGGGCGGCTAGCTCCTACGAGCAGTACTTC
TRBJ2-2,NA,NA,TRBV7-2,CASSFLGALNTGELFF,TGTGCCAGCAGCTTCCTCGGGGCCCTGAACACCGGGGAGCTGTTTTTT